The clone carrying this TCR beta chain was seen a few times. V gave up 8 bases and J gave up 0 bases, with 4 bases separating them. CDR1 and CDR2 (germline): SNHLY, FYNNEI. The CDR3 has 11 amino acids. Measured with immunoSEQ multiplex PCR; TCRdb has only the in-frame clones, and not every one. The sample has under 150,000 clones, less than 90% seen once. This sample was taken from a study of blood T cell repertoires in COVID-19. For the study at large: There were acute and convalescent COVID-19 samples, and they came from the United States, Italy and Spain.

V usage is TRBV2 and J usage is TRBJ1-1; D unclear. The sequence came from a human donor in a cohort sampled during active COVID-19. Material: peripheral blood. DNA of the CDR3: TGTGCCAGCCGCGTGAACACTGAAGCTTTCTTT. This encodes CASRVNTEAFF.